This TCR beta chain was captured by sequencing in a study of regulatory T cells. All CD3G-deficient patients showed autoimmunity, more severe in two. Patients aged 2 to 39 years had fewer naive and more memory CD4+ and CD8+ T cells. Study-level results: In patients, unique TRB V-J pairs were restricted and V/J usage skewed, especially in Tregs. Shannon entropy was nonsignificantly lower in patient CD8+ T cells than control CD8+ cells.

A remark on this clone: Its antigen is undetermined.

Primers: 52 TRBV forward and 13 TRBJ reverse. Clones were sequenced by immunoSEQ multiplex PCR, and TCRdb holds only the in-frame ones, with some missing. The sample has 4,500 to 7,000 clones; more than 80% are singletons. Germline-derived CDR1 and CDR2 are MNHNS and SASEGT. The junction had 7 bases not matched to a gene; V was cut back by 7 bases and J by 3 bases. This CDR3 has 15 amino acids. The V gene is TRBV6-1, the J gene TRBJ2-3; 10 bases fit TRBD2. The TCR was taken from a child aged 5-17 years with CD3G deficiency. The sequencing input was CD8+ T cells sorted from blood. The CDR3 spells CASTLAGARTDTQYF. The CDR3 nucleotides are TGTGCCAGCACTCTAGCGGGGGCAAGGACAGATACGCAGTATTTT.